Shown below are 3 T cell receptor beta chains from a single sample sequenced in a study of T cell repertoires in ileal Crohn's disease. Noted time point: proximal margin of the surgical specimen (macroscopically non-inflamed). TCRdb keeps only in-frame clones here, not all; method: immunoSEQ multiplex PCR. The sample includes 2,700 or so clones, about 85% of them seen just once. The sequenced material came from ileal tissue. All receptors come from an adult with Crohn's disease.

This rearrangement joins TRBV4-3 to TRBJ2-1; D might be TRBD2 (5 bases). The CDR3 sequence is 16 residues long. V was pared by 0 bases and J by 5 bases, with 14 bases between. The germline gives CDR1 LGHNA, CDR2 YSLEER. CDR3 residues: CASSQDRVSANNEQFF. The CDR3 DNA reads as TGCGCCAGCAGCCAAGATCGGGTTAGCGCAAACAATGAGCAGTTCTTC.

V usage is TRBV29-1 and J usage is TRBJ1-1, with a possible D match to TRBD1 (6 bases). With 0 bases removed from V and 0 bases from J, the gap between germline ends came to 11 bases. Germline loops: CDR1 SQVTM, CDR2 ANQGSEA. CDR3 length equals 15 residues. The CDR3 bases are TGCAGCGTTGAAGACGCGACAGGAATGAACACTGAAGCTTTCTTT. Translating gives CSVEDATGMNTEAFF.

The chain combines TRBV6-1 with TRBJ1-2; D unclear. V shed 0 bases and J shed 8 bases, with 13 bases lying between them. Germline values: CDR1 MNHNS, CDR2 SASEGT. The CDR3 totals 14 residues. CDR3 region: CASSEALRPYGYTF. In DNA, the CDR3 is TGTGCCAGCAGTGAAGCGCTTCGGCCGTACGGCTACACCTTC.